What follows describes a single TCR beta chain. Germline V gene lookup returns CDR1 SGHDT and CDR2 YYEEEE. Trimming cost V 1 base and J 4 bases; bases outside gene matches: 2. The CDR3 has 15 amino acids. Clones were sequenced by immunoSEQ multiplex PCR, and TCRdb holds only the in-frame ones, with some missing. The sample lists 150,000 to 200,000 clones, around nine tenths occurring once. The source of the sample is a study of cytomegalovirus exposure and HLA in healthy donors. This sequence joins TRBV5-6 and TRBJ1-5; 10 nucleotides agree with TRBD1. The sequencing input was PBMCs. The source is a woman aged 18-35 years in good health and CMV-seronegative. The CDR3 bases are TGTGCCAGCAGCTTGAGGGGACAGGGGAATCAGCCCCAGCATTTT. Translating it yields CASSLRGQGNQPQHF. The variable domain in full, completed from reference TRBV5-6 and TRBJ1-5, reads DAGVTQSPTHLIKTRGQQVTLRCSPKSGHDTVSWYQQALGQGPQFIFQYYEEEERQRGNFPDRFSGHQFPNYSSELNVNALLLGDSALYLCASSLRGQGNQPQHFGDGTRLSIL.